The subject of this entry is one TCR beta chain. Clones were read by immunoSEQ multiplex PCR, and TCRdb kept only the in-frame ones, dropping some. The table includes over 130,000 clones, 80% to 90% detected once. The sample belongs to a study of blood T cell repertoires in COVID-19. With 6 bases clipped from V and 4 bases from J, the junction kept 0 bases outside the gene matches. The germline V gene has CDR1 SNHLY and CDR2 FYNNEI. The CDR3 consists of 12 residues. The source material was peripheral blood. This clonotype was obtained from an older man with acute or convalescent COVID-19. The rearrangement uses TRBV2 and TRBJ2-7; 10 bases line up with TRBD1. CDR3 amino acids: CASRDRGYEQYF. CDR3 nucleotides: TGTGCCAGCAGGGACAGGGGGTACGAGCAGTACTTC.